These T cell receptor beta chains were read from a single sample in a study of cytomegalovirus exposure and HLA in healthy donors. Sequenced by immunoSEQ multiplex PCR; TCRdb stores in-frame clones only, minus some. The sample spans tens of thousands of clones; the ten largest clones claim around 5%. Sequences were obtained from PBMCs. Every receptor here comes from a girl under 18 in good health and CMV-seropositive. The CDR3 runs from the conserved cysteine through the conserved F or W. A D gene is named only where the DNA matches it firmly.

d_gene,j_gene,v_gene,CDR3aa,CDR3nt
TRBD2,TRBJ2-3,TRBV7-9,CASSPNLSGGAPDTQYF,TGTGCCAGCAGCCCAAATCTCAGCGGGGGGGCCCCAGATACGCAGTATTTT
TRBD2,TRBJ2-5,TRBV6-5,CASSPGAGYKETQYF,TGTGCCAGCAGCCCGGGAGCGGGGTACAAAGAGACCCAGTACTTC
-,TRBJ1-4,TRBV4-1,CASSQAGNNEKLFF,TGCGCCAGCAGCCAGGCGGGGAACAATGAAAAACTGTTTTTT
TRBD1,TRBJ2-2,TRBV11-3,CASSHRDRQNTGELFF,TGTGCCAGCAGTCACCGGGACAGACAGAACACCGGGGAGCTGTTTTTT
TRBD1,TRBJ1-1,TRBV7-6,CASSLGFGQADTEAFF,TGTGCCAGCAGCTTGGGGTTCGGACAGGCGGACACTGAAGCTTTCTTT
-,TRBJ1-4,TRBV18,CASSPEGLGPEKLFF,TGTGCCAGCTCACCAGAGGGACTGGGTCCTGAAAAACTGTTTTTT
-,TRBJ1-1,TRBV9,CASSATGNTEAFF,TGTGCCAGCAGCGCGACAGGGAACACTGAAGCTTTCTTT
-,TRBJ2-2,TRBV9,CASSGASWGGTGELFF,TGTGCCAGCAGCGGGGCATCATGGGGAGGTACCGGGGAGCTGTTTTTT
-,TRBJ2-6,TRBV2,CASTGSPGANVLTF,TGTGCCAGCACAGGATCCCCTGGGGCCAACGTCCTGACTTTC
-,TRBJ1-2,TRBV9,CASSSSTGGNYGYTF,TGTGCCAGCAGCTCTTCCACGGGCGGGAACTATGGCTACACCTTC
TRBD1,TRBJ1-2,TRBV30,CAWTQGASLPNYGYTF,TGTGCCTGGACGCAGGGGGCGTCTCTTCCTAACTATGGCTACACCTTC
-,TRBJ2-7,TRBV5-6,CASRVRGSYEQYF,TGTGCCAGCAGGGTCCGGGGCTCCTACGAGCAGTACTTC
TRBD1,TRBJ2-7,TRBV7-9,CASSTEGTGGYEQYF,TGTGCCAGCAGCACTGAAGGGACAGGGGGCTACGAGCAGTACTTC
-,TRBJ2-6,TRBV7-6,CASSDGRSSASGANVLTF,TGTGCCAGCAGCGACGGCAGGTCTTCGGCCTCTGGGGCCAACGTCCTGACTTTC
-,TRBJ1-3,TRBV18,CASSPPGSSGNTIYF,TGTGCCAGCTCACCACCGGGCAGCTCTGGAAACACCATATATTTT
TRBD2,TRBJ2-3,TRBV7-3,CASSHLAVSTDTQYF,TGTGCCAGCAGCCATCTAGCGGTCAGCACAGATACGCAGTATTTT
TRBD1,TRBJ1-2,TRBV9,CASSVRPQGADGYTF,TGTGCCAGCAGCGTACGTCCGCAGGGGGCGGATGGCTACACCTTC
-,TRBJ2-1,TRBV6-1,CASSARLDKFPYNEQFF,TGTGCCAGCAGTGCCCGACTAGATAAATTTCCCTACAATGAGCAGTTCTTC
-,TRBJ1-5,TRBV7-2,CASSFDSSNQPQHF,TGTGCCAGCAGCTTCGACAGTAGCAATCAGCCCCAGCATTTT
-,TRBJ1-5,TRBV28,CASSLWQGNQPQHF,TGTGCCAGCAGTTTATGGCAGGGCAATCAGCCCCAGCATTTT
TRBD2,TRBJ2-1,TRBV27,CASSWGGGADNEQFF,TGTGCCAGCAGTTGGGGCGGGGGGGCAGACAATGAGCAGTTCTTC
TRBD1,TRBJ1-2,TRBV4-3,CASSPDRGGYGYTF,TGCGCCAGCAGCCCGGACAGGGGAGGCTATGGCTACACCTTC
-,TRBJ2-5,TRBV25-1,CASSDPGGWEETQYF,TGTGCCAGCAGTGATCCAGGGGGGTGGGAAGAGACCCAGTACTTC
-,TRBJ2-5,TRBV10-3,CATLANSGETQYF,TGTGCCACCCTAGCGAACTCGGGGGAGACCCAGTACTTC
-,TRBJ2-5,TRBV25-1,CASSFSRAQETQYF,TGTGCCAGCAGTTTTAGCAGAGCCCAAGAGACCCAGTACTTC
-,TRBJ2-3,TRBV29-1,CSVGGGRQSDTQYF,TGCAGCGTTGGAGGCGGGCGCCAGTCAGATACGCAGTATTTT
-,TRBJ2-3,TRBV29-1,CSVGFVGGETQYF,TGCAGCGTAGGCTTTGTCGGGGGAGAGACGCAGTATTTT
-,TRBJ1-5,TRBV25-1,CASSEWEGTQPQHF,TGTGCCAGCAGTGAATGGGAGGGGACACAGCCCCAGCATTTT
-,TRBJ2-3,TRBV5-1,CASSPGAGLGTDTQYF,TGCGCCAGCAGCCCTGGGGCAGGGTTGGGCACAGATACGCAGTATTTT
TRBD1,TRBJ1-1,TRBV5-1,CASSLGGTGGTEAFF,TGCGCCAGCAGCTTGGGAGGGACAGGGGGCACTGAAGCTTTCTTT
-,TRBJ2-5,TRBV7-6,CASSLYGAGGETQYF,TGTGCCAGCAGCTTATACGGAGCGGGTGGGGAGACCCAGTACTTC
-,TRBJ1-1,TRBV18,CASSPAVNTEAFF,TGTGCCAGCTCTCCGGCGGTGAACACTGAAGCTTTCTTT
-,TRBJ2-1,TRBV18,CASSPGSETNEQFF,TGTGCCAGCTCACCAGGCAGCGAAACCAATGAGCAGTTCTTC
-,TRBJ2-2,TRBV27,CASLLRGGTGELFF,TGTGCCAGCCTACTTCGGGGTGGGACCGGGGAGCTGTTTTTT
-,TRBJ1-2,TRBV6-1,CATLGGENLYGYTF,TGTGCCACGCTCGGGGGGGAGAACCTCTATGGCTACACCTTC
TRBD1,TRBJ2-7,TRBV7-9,CASSASGQETYEQYF,TGTGCCAGCAGCGCCTCCGGACAGGAGACCTACGAGCAGTACTTC
TRBD1,TRBJ1-3,TRBV5-1,CASSPGQALGNTIYF,TGCGCCAGCAGCCCTGGACAGGCTCTTGGAAACACCATATATTTT